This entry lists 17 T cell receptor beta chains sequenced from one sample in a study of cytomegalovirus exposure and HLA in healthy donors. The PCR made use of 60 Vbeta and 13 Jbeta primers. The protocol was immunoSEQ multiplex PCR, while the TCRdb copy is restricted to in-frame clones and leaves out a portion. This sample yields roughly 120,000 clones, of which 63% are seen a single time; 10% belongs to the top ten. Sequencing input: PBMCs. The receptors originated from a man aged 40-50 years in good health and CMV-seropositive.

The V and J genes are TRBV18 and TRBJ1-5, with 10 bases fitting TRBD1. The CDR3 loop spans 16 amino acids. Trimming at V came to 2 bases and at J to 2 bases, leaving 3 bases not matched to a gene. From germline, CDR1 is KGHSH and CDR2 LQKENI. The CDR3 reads CASSPRQGAGNQPQHF. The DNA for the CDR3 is TGTGCCAGCTCACCAAGACAGGGGGCCGGCAATCAGCCCCAGCATTTT.

The DNA of the CDR3 is TGTGCCAGTAATCCTAGCGGGAGCTCCTACGAGCAGTACTTC. Translation gives CASNPSGSSYEQYF. The rearrangement links TRBV19 to TRBJ2-7; TRBD2 matches at 10 bases. This CDR3 contains 14 residues. V was pared by 7 bases and J by 0 bases, with 3 bases of the junction left unmatched. The germline CDR1 and CDR2 sequences are LNHDA and SQIVND (reference sequence).

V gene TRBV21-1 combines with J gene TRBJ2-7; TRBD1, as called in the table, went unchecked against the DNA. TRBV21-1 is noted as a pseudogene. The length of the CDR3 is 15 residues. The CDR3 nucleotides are TGTGCCAGCAGCAAAGGTCGGACAGGGGTTTTCGAGCAGTACTTC. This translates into CASSKGRTGVFEQYF.

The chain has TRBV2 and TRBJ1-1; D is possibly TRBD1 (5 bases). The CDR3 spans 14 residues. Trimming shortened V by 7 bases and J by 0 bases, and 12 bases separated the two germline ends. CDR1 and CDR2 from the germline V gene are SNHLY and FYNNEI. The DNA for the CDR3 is TGTGCCAGCATGCAGGGATACATGAACACTGAAGCTTTCTTT. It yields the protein CASMQGYMNTEAFF.

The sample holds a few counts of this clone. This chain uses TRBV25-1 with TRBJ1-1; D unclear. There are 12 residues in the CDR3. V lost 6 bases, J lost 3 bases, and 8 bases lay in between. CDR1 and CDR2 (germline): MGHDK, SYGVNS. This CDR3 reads CASSQQHTEAFF. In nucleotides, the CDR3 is TGTGCCAGCAGCCAACAACACACTGAAGCTTTCTTT.

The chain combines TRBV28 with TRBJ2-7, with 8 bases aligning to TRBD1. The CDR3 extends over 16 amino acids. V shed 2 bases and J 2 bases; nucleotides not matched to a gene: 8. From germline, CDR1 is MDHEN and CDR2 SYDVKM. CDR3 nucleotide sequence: TGTGCCAGCAGTTTAGCCGGACAGGGAACCACCTACGAGCAGTACTTC. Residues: CASSLAGQGTTYEQYF.

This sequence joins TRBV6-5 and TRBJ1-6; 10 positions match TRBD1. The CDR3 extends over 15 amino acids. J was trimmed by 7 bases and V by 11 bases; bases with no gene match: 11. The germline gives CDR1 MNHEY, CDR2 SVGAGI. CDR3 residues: CASNRDRGENSPLHF. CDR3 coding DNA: TGTGCCTCCAACCGGGACAGGGGAGAAAATTCACCCCTCCACTTT.

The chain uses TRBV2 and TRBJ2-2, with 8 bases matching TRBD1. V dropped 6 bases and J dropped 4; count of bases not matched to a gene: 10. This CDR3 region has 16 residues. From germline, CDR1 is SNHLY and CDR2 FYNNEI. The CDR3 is CASSLTRTGITGELFF. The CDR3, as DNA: TGTGCCAGCAGCCTTACTAGGACAGGGATCACCGGGGAGCTGTTTTTT.

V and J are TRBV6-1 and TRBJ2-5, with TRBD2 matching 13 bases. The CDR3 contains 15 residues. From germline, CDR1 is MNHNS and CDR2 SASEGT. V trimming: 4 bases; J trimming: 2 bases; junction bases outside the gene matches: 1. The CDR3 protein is CASSGLAGGQETQYF. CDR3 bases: TGTGCCAGCAGTGGACTAGCGGGAGGACAAGAGACCCAGTACTTC.

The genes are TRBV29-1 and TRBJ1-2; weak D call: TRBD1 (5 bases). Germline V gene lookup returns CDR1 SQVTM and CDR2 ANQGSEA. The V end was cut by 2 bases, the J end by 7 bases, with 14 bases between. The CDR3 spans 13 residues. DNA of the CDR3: TGCAGCGTTGAAAACCCTAATCAGGGTGGCTACACCTTC. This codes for CSVENPNQGGYTF.

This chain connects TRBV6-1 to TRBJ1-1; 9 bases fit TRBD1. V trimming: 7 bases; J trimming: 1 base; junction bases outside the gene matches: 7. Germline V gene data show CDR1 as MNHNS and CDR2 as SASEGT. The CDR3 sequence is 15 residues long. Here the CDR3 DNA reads TGTGCCAGCATTTCGGGACAGGGCGGGAACACTGAAGCTTTCTTT. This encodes CASISGQGGNTEAFF.

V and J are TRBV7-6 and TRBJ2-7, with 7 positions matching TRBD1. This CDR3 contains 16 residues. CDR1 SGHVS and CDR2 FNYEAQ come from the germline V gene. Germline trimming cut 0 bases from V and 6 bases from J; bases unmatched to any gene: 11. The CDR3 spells CASSLAMGETGLEQYF. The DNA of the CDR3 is TGTGCCAGCAGCTTAGCCATGGGGGAGACAGGGCTCGAGCAGTACTTC.

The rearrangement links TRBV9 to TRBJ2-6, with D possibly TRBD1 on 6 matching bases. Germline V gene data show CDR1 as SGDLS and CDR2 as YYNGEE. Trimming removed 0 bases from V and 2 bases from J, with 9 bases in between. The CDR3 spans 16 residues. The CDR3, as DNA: TGTGCCAGCAGCGTAGGGCAGGGGCCTGGGGCCAACGTCCTGACTTTC. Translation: CASSVGQGPGANVLTF. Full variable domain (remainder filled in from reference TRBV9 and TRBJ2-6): DSGVTQTPKHLITATGQRVTLRCSPRSGDLSVYWYQQSLDQGLQFLIQYYNGEERAKGNILERFSAQQFPDLHSELNLSSLELGDSALYFCASSVGQGPGANVLTFGAGSRLTVL.

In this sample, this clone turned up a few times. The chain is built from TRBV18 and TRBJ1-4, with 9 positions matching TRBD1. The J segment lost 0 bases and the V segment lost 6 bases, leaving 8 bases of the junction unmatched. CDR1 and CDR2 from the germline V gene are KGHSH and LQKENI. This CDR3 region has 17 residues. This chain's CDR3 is CASSQQGASATNEKLFF. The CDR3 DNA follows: TGTGCCAGCTCTCAACAGGGGGCCTCCGCAACTAATGAAAAACTGTTTTTT. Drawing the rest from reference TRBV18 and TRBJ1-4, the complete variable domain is NAGVMQNPRHLVRRRGQEARLRCSPMKGHSHVYWYRQLPEEGLKFMVYLQKENIIDESGMPKERFSAEFPKEGPSILRIQQVVRGDSAAYFCASSQQGASATNEKLFFGSGTQLSVL.

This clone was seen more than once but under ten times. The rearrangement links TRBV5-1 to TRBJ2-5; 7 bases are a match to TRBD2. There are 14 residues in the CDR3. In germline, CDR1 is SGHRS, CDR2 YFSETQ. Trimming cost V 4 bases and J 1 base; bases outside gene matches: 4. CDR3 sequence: CASSRGDGQETQYF. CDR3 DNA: TGCGCCAGCAGCCGGGGGGACGGCCAAGAGACCCAGTACTTC.

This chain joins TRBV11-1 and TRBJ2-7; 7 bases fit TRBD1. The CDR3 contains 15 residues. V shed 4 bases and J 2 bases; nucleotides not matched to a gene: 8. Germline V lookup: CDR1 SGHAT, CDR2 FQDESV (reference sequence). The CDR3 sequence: CASSYDRVRTYEQYF. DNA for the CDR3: TGTGCCAGCAGCTATGACAGGGTCAGAACCTACGAGCAGTACTTC. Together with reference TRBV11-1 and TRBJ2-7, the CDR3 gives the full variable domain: EAEVAQSPRYKITEKSQAVAFWCDPISGHATLYWYRQILGQGPELLVQFQDESVVDDSQLPKDRFSAERLKGVDSTLKIQPAELGDSAMYLCASSYDRVRTYEQYFGPGTRLTVT.

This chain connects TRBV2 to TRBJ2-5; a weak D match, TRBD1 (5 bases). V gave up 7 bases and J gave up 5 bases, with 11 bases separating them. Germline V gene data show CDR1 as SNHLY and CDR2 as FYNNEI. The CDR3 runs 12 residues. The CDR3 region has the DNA TGTGCCAGCAAGGGGCCCGGGGAGACCCAGTACTTC. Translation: CASKGPGETQYF.